What follows are 24 T cell receptor beta chains derived from one specimen sequenced in a study of PD-L1 blockade in urothelial cancer. Time point denoted: pretreatment peripheral blood. Produced via immunoSEQ multiplex PCR; TCRdb's table is partial and in-frame only. The table has under 95,000 clones, 84% seen once. The source material was PBMCs, sampled around atezolizumab (anti-PD-L1) treatment. All receptors derive from a woman aged 70-85 years with urothelial cancer.

This chain uses TRBV27 with TRBJ2-7; possible D gene TRBD1, 5 bases. V was trimmed by 3 bases and J by 6 bases, leaving 18 bases between them. Germline-derived CDR1 and CDR2 are MNHEY and SMNVEV (reference sequence). The length of the CDR3 is 15 residues. CDR3 in amino acids: CASSFRQGLPPEQYF. The CDR3 DNA follows: TGTGCCAGCAGTTTTCGGCAGGGCCTCCCACCCGAGCAGTACTTC.

The V and J genes are TRBV28 and TRBJ1-1; TRBD1 aligns across 7 bases. Per germline, CDR1 MDHEN and CDR2 SYDVKM. This CDR3 has 14 amino acids. The V segment lost 4 bases and the J segment 6 bases; nucleotides outside the gene matches: 8. The DNA for the CDR3 is TGTGCCAGCAGTTATACGACAGGGCTGGCTGAAGCTTTCTTT. This encodes CASSYTTGLAEAFF.

The chain combines TRBV5-4 with TRBJ1-2; 8 bases match TRBD1. J was trimmed by 6 bases and V by 0 bases; bases with no gene match: 4. The germline V gene has CDR1 SGHNT and CDR2 YYREEE (reference sequence). CDR3 length equals 14 residues. The CDR3 coding sequence is TGTGCCAGCAGCTTGGTTGCAGGGGGCGATGGCTACACCTTC. Translation: CASSLVAGGDGYTF.

This clone was picked up one time. The V and J genes are TRBV29-1 and TRBJ2-5; 9 nucleotides line up with TRBD1. The CDR3 is made up of 14 amino acids. Per germline, CDR1 SQVTM and CDR2 ANQGSEA. With 8 bases clipped from V and 5 bases from J, the junction kept 12 bases outside the gene matches. CDR3 bases: TGCAGCATCACAGGGGGCAACTCCCTCGAGACCCAGTACTTC. Its protein product is CSITGGNSLETQYF.

The chain employs TRBV5-4 and TRBJ2-3, with 11 bases aligning to TRBD2. The CDR3 totals 16 residues. V lost 4 bases, J lost 2 bases, and 6 bases stayed unmatched. CDR1 and CDR2 from the germline V gene are SGHNT and YYREEE (reference sequence). This CDR3 is CASSEGTSGFTDTQYF. The CDR3 region has the DNA TGTGCCAGCAGCGAAGGGACTAGCGGATTCACAGATACGCAGTATTTT.

V and J are TRBV19 and TRBJ2-2; possible D gene TRBD1, 5 bases. The CDR3 loop spans 14 amino acids. V was cut by 3 bases and J by 2 bases, with 7 bases left in between. Per germline, CDR1 LNHDA and CDR2 SQIVND (reference sequence). This CDR3 is CASSIRGNTGELFF. CDR3 nucleotides: TGTGCCAGTAGTATTAGGGGCAACACCGGGGAGCTGTTTTTT. The full variable domain, rest sourced from reference TRBV19 and TRBJ2-2, is DGGITQSPKYLFRKEGQNVTLSCEQNLNHDAMYWYRQDPGQGLRLIYYSQIVNDFQKGDIAEGYSVSREKKESFPLTVTSAQKNPTAFYLCASSIRGNTGELFFGEGSRLTVL.

The chain carries TRBV2 and TRBJ2-5, with D possibly matching TRBD2 (6 bases). Germline loops: CDR1 SNHLY, CDR2 FYNNEI. V was trimmed by 6 bases and J by 2 bases, leaving 13 bases between them. There are 14 residues in the CDR3. CDR3 nucleotide sequence: TGTGCCAGCAGCGCCTGGGCGGGACAAGAGACCCAGTACTTC. This translates into CASSAWAGQETQYF.

The chain is built from TRBV5-4 and TRBJ2-1; 10 bases agree with TRBD2. The CDR3 consists of 15 residues. CDR1 is SGHNT, CDR2 YYREEE, per germline (reference sequence). With 1 base clipped from V and 5 bases from J, the junction kept 3 bases outside the gene matches. The CDR3 coding sequence is TGTGCCAGCAGCTTGAGACTAGCGGGTCACAATGAGCAGTTCTTC. This encodes CASSLRLAGHNEQFF.

J is TRBJ2-1 and V is TRBV9; tentatively, D is TRBD2 (7 bases). CDR1 is SGDLS and CDR2 is YYNGEE in the germline V gene. Deletions cut 0 bases from V and 8 bases from J, with 12 bases between. The CDR3 runs 14 residues. The CDR3 here is CASSVGGGMDEQFF. CDR3 sequence (DNA): TGTGCCAGCAGCGTAGGCGGGGGCATGGATGAGCAGTTCTTC.

This clone turned up a few times. The rearrangement uses TRBV9 and TRBJ2-3; D uncertain. The CDR3 runs to 15 residues. Germline CDR1 SGDLS, CDR2 YYNGEE. The germline V and J ends were trimmed by 6 bases and 0 bases, with 14 bases remaining between them. CDR3 sequence (DNA): TGTGCCAGCACCCAAAATGGGCTAAGCACAGATACGCAGTATTTT. This sequence encodes CASTQNGLSTDTQYF.

The chain couples TRBV4-1 to TRBJ2-7; TRBD1 matches 8 bases. The CDR3 has 15 residues. J lost 2 bases, V lost 1 base, and 4 bases had no gene match. Germline V gene sequence: CDR1 MGHRA, CDR2 YSYEKL. DNA for the CDR3: TGCGCCAGCAGCCAAGCACAACAGGGGGCCTACGAGCAGTACTTC. Its protein is CASSQAQQGAYEQYF.

This clone was observed once. The chain links TRBV6-6 to TRBJ2-6; maybe TRBD2 (5 bases). Trimming left V 2 bases short and J 3 bases short, with 11 bases between. There are 16 residues in the CDR3. The germline V gene encodes CDR1 MNHNY and CDR2 SVGAGI (reference sequence). The CDR3 protein is CASSYQGGGGANVLTF. In DNA, the CDR3 is TGTGCCAGCAGTTACCAAGGCGGAGGTGGGGCCAACGTCCTGACTTTC.

This chain joins TRBV30 and TRBJ2-1; 10 bases line up with TRBD2. This CDR3 comprises 14 residues. CDR1 is GTSNPN and CDR2 is SVGIG in the germline V gene (reference sequence). After removal of 3 bases from V and 4 bases from J, the junction contained 3 bases not matched to a gene. The CDR3 nucleotides read TGTGCCTGGAGGACTAGCGGGTGGTACAATGAGCAGTTCTTC. This gives the protein CAWRTSGWYNEQFF. Complete variable domain (other parts from reference TRBV30 and TRBJ2-1): SQTIHQWPATLVQPVGSPLSLECTVEGTSNPNLYWYRQAAGRGLQLLFYSVGIGQISSEVPQNLSASRPQDRQFILSSKKLLLSDSGFYLCAWRTSGWYNEQFFGPGTRLTVL.

The chain uses TRBV7-8 and TRBJ2-7; 8 positions match TRBD1. This CDR3 has 16 amino acids. The J segment lost 2 bases and the V segment lost 5 bases, leaving 11 bases of the junction unmatched. CDR1 and CDR2 (germline): SGHVS, FQNEAQ. CDR3 sequence: CASSPDRGLRTYEQYF. In DNA form, the CDR3 reads TGTGCCAGCAGCCCAGACAGGGGTTTAAGAACCTACGAGCAGTACTTC.

The chain employs TRBV27 and TRBJ1-4, with D possibly TRBD1 on 6 matching bases. The CDR3 is 15 residues long. With 3 bases removed from V and 5 bases from J, the gap between germline ends came to 13 bases. Germline CDR1 is MNHEY and CDR2 is SMNVEV (reference sequence). This CDR3 is CASSFMGAENEKLFF. The CDR3 nucleotides read TGTGCCAGCAGTTTTATGGGGGCAGAGAATGAAAAACTGTTTTTT.

The chain links TRBV5-1 to TRBJ2-3, with D perhaps matching TRBD1 (6 bases). Trimming pared 4 bases from V and 0 bases from J, leaving 12 bases between. The CDR3 sequence is 15 residues long. Germline CDR1 is SGHRS and CDR2 is YFSETQ. CDR3 DNA sequence: TGCGCCAGCAGCCTCCGGGACATTAGCACAGATACGCAGTATTTT. Protein: CASSLRDISTDTQYF.

This clone has only one observation. J is TRBJ1-6 and V is TRBV19, with D perhaps TRBD1 (5 bases). Germline V gene lookup returns CDR1 LNHDA and CDR2 SQIVND (reference sequence). The CDR3 is 11 amino acids. The V and J ends lost 8 bases and 10 bases respectively, with 9 bases between them. CDR3 amino acids: CASGGESPLHF. For the CDR3, the DNA is TGTGCCAGTGGAGGGGAGTCACCCCTCCACTTT.

This chain links TRBV28 with TRBJ1-4; a weak D match, TRBD1 (5 bases). Germline V gene lookup returns CDR1 MDHEN and CDR2 SYDVKM. Trimming removed 3 bases from V and 4 bases from J, with 6 bases in between. The length of the CDR3 is 13 residues. The CDR3 protein is CASSFRVNEKLFF. The CDR3 nucleotides are TGTGCCAGCAGTTTCAGGGTTAATGAAAAACTGTTTTTT.

A few counts support this clone. At the DNA level, this CDR3 is encoded by other sequences in the same sample as well. The rearrangement links TRBV5-1 to TRBJ2-7; TRBD1 matches at 8 bases. The CDR3 totals 12 residues. J gave up 6 bases and V 2 bases, and 1 base lay outside the gene matches. CDR1 and CDR2 (germline): SGHRS, YFSETQ. The CDR3 sequence is CASSFTGGEQYF. The CDR3 DNA is TGCGCCAGCAGCTTTACAGGGGGCGAGCAGTACTTC.

The CDR3 DNA is TGTGCCAGCCAACGGGACCGGGACAACCTCGGCTACACCTTC. Its protein product is CASQRDRDNLGYTF. The chain has TRBV2 and TRBJ1-2, with a tentative D call TRBD1 (6 bases). The CDR3 extends over 14 amino acids. The germline V and J ends were trimmed by 8 bases and 8 bases, with 21 bases remaining between them. Germline CDR1 reads SNHLY; CDR2 reads FYNNEI. The whole variable domain, remainder taken from reference TRBV2 and TRBJ1-2, is EPEVTQTPSHQVTQMGQEVILRCVPISNHLYFYWYRQILGQKVEFLVSFYNNEISEKSEIFDDQFSVERPDGSNFTLKIRSTKLEDSAMYFCASQRDRDNLGYTFGSGTRLTVV.

This chain joins TRBV29-1 and TRBJ1-5, with a tentative D call TRBD1 (5 bases). The CDR3 spans 13 residues. The V gene lost 6 bases and the J gene lost 1 base, with 10 bases spanning the gap. The germline CDR1 and CDR2 sequences are SQVTM and ANQGSEA. This CDR3 is CSVSGVSNQPQHF. DNA of the CDR3: TGCAGCGTATCGGGGGTGAGCAATCAGCCCCAGCATTTT.

The chain combines TRBV7-9 with TRBJ1-2, with 11 bases matching TRBD1. Germline CDR1 is SEHNR and CDR2 is FQNEAQ (reference sequence). This CDR3 has 14 residues. Trimming took 3 bases from V and 8 from J; bases not matched to a gene: 5. The CDR3 sequence: CASSFGQGARGYTF. In DNA form, the CDR3 reads TGTGCCAGCAGCTTTGGACAGGGGGCACGCGGCTACACCTTC.

The chain couples TRBV6-5 to TRBJ1-6, with unresolved D. The germline V gene encodes CDR1 MNHEY and CDR2 SVGAGI. The CDR3 runs 14 residues. Trimming cost V 6 bases and J 4 bases, with 10 bases left between them. The CDR3 DNA is TGTGCCAGCAGACCTACAGAGTATAATTCACCCCTCCACTTT. Amino acid sequence: CASRPTEYNSPLHF.

The chain recombines TRBV4-1 with TRBJ2-7, with TRBD1 identical over 11 bases. The CDR3 sequence is 17 residues long. The germline V gene has CDR1 MGHRA and CDR2 YSYEKL. J was trimmed by 1 base and V by 4 bases; bases with no gene match: 9. For the CDR3, the DNA is TGCGCCAGCAGCCGAGGACAGGGGGCGCGGGGATCCTACGAGCAGTACTTC. As protein: CASSRGQGARGSYEQYF.